This is a list of T cell receptor beta chains from one sample in a study of OX40 agonist ivuxolimab in advanced cancers. The data were produced by immunoSEQ multiplex PCR, yet TCRdb's version contains in-frame clones alone and is incomplete. The sample contains around 89,000 clones, approximately 91% of which appear only once. The source was CD4+ or CD8+ T cells sorted from blood, collected in a trial of the OX40 agonist ivuxolimab. The receptors stem from an adult with an advanced solid tumor such as melanoma, head and neck, liver or kidney cancer. CDR3s include the opening cysteine and the closing phenylalanine or tryptophan. A D gene is named only where the DNA matches it firmly. The size entry is marked missing in some rows and otherwise reads once, few, many or a size class.

TRBJ2-1 TRBV10-3 NA NA CAISPSGDHEQFF TGTGCCATCAGCCCCTCCGGGGATCATGAGCAGTTCTTC
TRBJ1-2 TRBV19 TRBD1 NA CATERQGGNYGYTF TGTGCCACCGAGAGACAGGGAGGAAACTATGGCTACACCTTC
TRBJ1-2 TRBV6-5 NA once CASKDLSNYGYTF TGTGCCAGCAAGGACCTTAGTAACTATGGCTACACCTTC
TRBJ2-7 TRBV25-1 NA NA CASSELRVHEQYF TGTGCCAGCAGTGAACTTAGAGTTCACGAGCAGTACTTC
TRBJ2-7 TRBV6-5 NA NA CASSPHIDSSYEQYF TGTGCCAGCAGCCCCCATATAGACAGCTCCTACGAGCAGTACTTC
TRBJ2-3 TRBV7-9 TRBD2 NA CASSLSGLAADTQYF TGTGCCAGCAGCTTAAGCGGACTAGCAGCAGATACGCAGTATTTT
TRBJ1-1 TRBV30 NA NA CAWNRGTSEAFF TGTGCCTGGAATAGAGGGACCTCTGAAGCTTTCTTT
TRBJ2-1 TRBV5-1 NA NA CASSLEGLSYNEQFF TGCGCCAGCAGCTTGGAAGGGCTCTCATACAATGAGCAGTTCTTC
TRBJ2-3 TRBV9 TRBD2 NA CASSRGGSGTDTQYF TGTGCCAGCAGTCGGGGCGGGAGTGGCACAGATACGCAGTATTTT
TRBJ1-2 TRBV16 NA NA CASSLGVDGYTF TGTGCCAGCAGCCTGGGGGTTGACGGCTACACCTTC
TRBJ2-1 TRBV9 NA once CASSVDSFYNEQFF TGTGCCAGCAGCGTAGACAGTTTCTACAATGAGCAGTTCTTC
TRBJ2-5 TRBV4-1 NA once CASSQETVGQYF TGCGCCAGCAGCCAAGAAACAGTGGGCCAGTACTTC
TRBJ1-4 TRBV25-1 TRBD1 NA CASSDPTGESEKLFF TGTGCCAGCAGTGACCCGACAGGGGAGAGTGAAAAACTGTTTTTT
TRBJ1-1 TRBV9 NA NA CASSAGTGGVEAFF TGTGCCAGCAGCGCGGGGACGGGCGGGGTTGAAGCTTTCTTT
TRBJ2-7 TRBV27 TRBD1 NA CASRMSNKQGALLYEQYF TGTGCCAGCAGAATGTCAAACAAACAGGGGGCCCTTTTGTACGAGCAGTACTTC
TRBJ1-1 TRBV6-1 NA NA CASRFPGGTEAFF TGTGCCAGCAGATTCCCGGGGGGAACTGAAGCTTTCTTT
TRBJ1-1 TRBV30 NA NA CALSTQSDTEAFF TGTGCCCTTTCGACGCAGAGCGACACTGAAGCTTTCTTT
TRBJ2-3 TRBV5-1 TRBD1 NA CASRGQANTDTQYF TGCGCCAGCAGAGGACAGGCCAACACAGATACGCAGTATTTT
TRBJ2-3 TRBV5-1 TRBD2 once CASSLVSGVTDTQYF TGCGCCAGCAGCTTGGTTAGCGGGGTCACAGATACGCAGTATTTT
TRBJ2-7 TRBV5-1 TRBD2 NA CASSRSGGPTYEQYF TGCGCCAGCAGCAGGAGCGGGGGGCCTACCTACGAGCAGTACTTC
TRBJ2-3 TRBV28 NA few CASSLAGRTDTQYF TGTGCCAGCAGTTTAGCTGGACGCACAGATACGCAGTATTTT
TRBJ1-5 TRBV7-8 TRBD1 NA CASSGQGASGQPQHF TGTGCCAGCAGCGGACAGGGGGCTTCAGGTCAGCCCCAGCATTTT
TRBJ2-1 TRBV27 NA NA CASSSRLVGEQFF TGTGCCAGCAGTTCCAGACTAGTCGGGGAGCAGTTCTTC
TRBJ2-3 TRBV6-6 NA once CASRLGGTSTDTQYF TGTGCCAGCAGGCTAGGGGGTACTAGCACAGATACGCAGTATTTT
TRBJ2-3 TRBV4-2 NA NA CASSQVGGVNTDTQYF TGTGCCAGCAGCCAAGTGGGCGGGGTGAACACAGATACGCAGTATTTT
TRBJ2-1 TRBV18 TRBD2 NA CASSSIAGGPRNEQFF TGTGCCAGCTCGTCTATAGCGGGAGGGCCAAGGAATGAGCAGTTCTTC
TRBJ2-3 TRBV30 NA NA CAWSVTDTQYF TGTGCCTGGTCGGTAACAGATACGCAGTATTTT
TRBJ2-4 TRBV20-1 NA NA CSASGSNIQYF TGCAGTGCTAGCGGGAGCAACATTCAGTACTTC
TRBJ2-7 TRBV15 NA NA CATSRGQGIRDYEQYF TGTGCCACCAGCAGAGGGCAGGGTATAAGGGACTACGAGCAGTACTTC
TRBJ2-4 TRBV9 TRBD1 NA CASSVGSGQLLAKNIQYF TGTGCCAGCAGCGTAGGTTCGGGACAGCTTCTAGCCAAAAACATTCAGTACTTC
TRBJ2-1 TRBV5-1 NA once CASSLVGTNSYNEQFF TGCGCCAGCAGCTTGGTGGGAACTAATTCCTACAATGAGCAGTTCTTC
TRBJ2-3 TRBV7-2 TRBD2 NA CASSLGGGTPPDTQYF TGTGCCAGCAGCTTAGGGGGGGGAACCCCGCCAGATACGCAGTATTTT
TRBJ2-4 TRBV6-6 NA NA CASRSSGDKNIQYF TGTGCCAGCAGATCCTCGGGAGACAAAAACATTCAGTACTTC
TRBJ2-5 TRBV6-4 TRBD1 NA CASSAGTGGWGETQYF TGTGCCAGCAGTGCCGGCACAGGGGGCTGGGGAGAGACCCAGTACTTC
TRBJ1-1 TRBV6-5 NA NA CASSQAGTEAFF TGTGCCAGCAGTCAGGCGGGCACTGAAGCTTTCTTT
TRBJ2-7 TRBV18 TRBD1 NA CASSLTQQGAGSYEQYF TGTGCCAGCTCACTTACTCAACAGGGGGCCGGCTCCTACGAGCAGTACTTC
TRBJ1-1 TRBV10-3 NA NA CAITNSGGLHEEAFF TGTGCCATCACGAACTCTGGGGGCCTTCACGAGGAAGCTTTCTTT
TRBJ2-5 TRBV18 TRBD2 NA CASSGSSGQETQYF TGTGCCAGCTCAGGATCTAGCGGCCAAGAGACCCAGTACTTC
TRBJ2-3 TRBV7-3 NA NA CASSLTAADTQYF TGTGCCAGCAGCTTAACGGCGGCGGATACGCAGTATTTT
TRBJ1-4 TRBV4-3 NA NA CASSQVDWSEKLFF TGCGCCAGCAGCCAAGTCGACTGGAGTGAAAAACTGTTTTTT
TRBJ1-6 TRBV12-2 NA NA CASRQFRGGRFNSPLHF TGTGCAAGTCGCCAGTTCAGAGGAGGACGCTTTAATTCACCCCTCCACTTT